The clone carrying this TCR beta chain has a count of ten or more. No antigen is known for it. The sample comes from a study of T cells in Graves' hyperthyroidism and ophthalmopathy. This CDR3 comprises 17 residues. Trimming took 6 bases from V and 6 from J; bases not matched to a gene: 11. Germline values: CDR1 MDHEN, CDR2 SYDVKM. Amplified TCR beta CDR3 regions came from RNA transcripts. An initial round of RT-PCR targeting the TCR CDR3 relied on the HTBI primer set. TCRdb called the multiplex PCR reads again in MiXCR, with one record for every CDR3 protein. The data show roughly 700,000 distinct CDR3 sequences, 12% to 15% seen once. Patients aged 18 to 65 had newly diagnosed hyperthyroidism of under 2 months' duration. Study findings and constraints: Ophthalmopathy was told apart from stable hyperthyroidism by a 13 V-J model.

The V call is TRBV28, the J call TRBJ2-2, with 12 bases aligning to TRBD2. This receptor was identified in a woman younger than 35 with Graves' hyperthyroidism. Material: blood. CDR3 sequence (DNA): TGTGCCAGCAGGGAGACCGGACTAGCGGGATATGCCGGGGAGCTGTTTTTT. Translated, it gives CASRETGLAGYAGELFF.